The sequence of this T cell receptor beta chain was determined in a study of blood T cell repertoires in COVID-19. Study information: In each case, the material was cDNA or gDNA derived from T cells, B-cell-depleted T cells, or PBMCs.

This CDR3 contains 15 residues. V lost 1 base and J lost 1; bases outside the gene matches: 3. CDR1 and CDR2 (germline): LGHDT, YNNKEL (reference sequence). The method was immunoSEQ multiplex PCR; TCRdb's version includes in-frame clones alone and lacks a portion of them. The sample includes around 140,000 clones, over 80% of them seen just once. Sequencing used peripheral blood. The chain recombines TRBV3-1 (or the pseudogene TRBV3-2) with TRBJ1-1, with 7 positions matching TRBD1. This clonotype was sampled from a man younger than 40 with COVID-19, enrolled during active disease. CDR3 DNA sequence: TGTGCCAGCAGCCAAGCCGGGACAGCGAACACTGAAGCTTTCTTT. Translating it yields CASSQAGTANTEAFF.